The 6 T cell receptor beta chains below come from one sample, sequenced in a study of blood T cell repertoires in COVID-19 (dated by TCRdb to the early 2020s). The library relied on the immunoSEQ multiplex PCR assay. The source is immuneACCESS, and TCRdb retained only in-frame sequences with V and J called. Part of the clones is not carried over; for the studies checked, unresolved V genes explain less than half of this, and the remainder is unexplained. For this sample there are tens of thousands of clones; approximately 85% appear just once. The ten largest clones add up to over 25% of the sample. The sequenced material came from peripheral blood. The receptor set was obtained from a woman over 75 with COVID-19, enrolled during active disease.

The rearrangement uses TRBV28 and TRBJ1-3; 9 bases match TRBD1. The CDR3 runs to 15 residues. Germline V gene lookup returns CDR1 MDHEN and CDR2 SYDVKM. V gave up 4 bases and J gave up 4 bases; unmatched junction bases: 5. CDR3: CASSSYRGQGNTIYF. CDR3 sequence (DNA): TGTGCCAGCAGTTCCTACAGGGGGCAAGGAAACACCATATATTTT.

The chain joins TRBV25-1 to TRBJ1-6, with D maybe TRBD1 (5 bases). The germline V and J ends were trimmed by 6 bases and 9 bases, with 15 bases remaining between them. Germline loops: CDR1 MGHDK, CDR2 SYGVNS. The CDR3 length is 14 residues. As DNA, the CDR3 is TGTGCCAGCAGAGGGGTCGTTTGGGGTTCACCCCTCCACTTT. Translated: CASRGVVWGSPLHF.

The rearrangement links TRBV7-2 to TRBJ1-2; 8 bases align to TRBD1. The germline CDR1 and CDR2 sequences are SGHTA and FQGNSA. The CDR3 totals 14 residues. After removal of 10 bases from V and 4 bases from J, the junction contained 11 bases not matched to a gene. CDR3 in amino acids: CATLLDRVGYGYTF. The CDR3 region has the DNA TGTGCCACCCTATTGGACAGGGTCGGCTATGGCTACACCTTC.

This sequence joins TRBV18 and TRBJ2-7, with 10 bases matching TRBD2. V was clipped by 4 bases and J by 2 bases; unmatched bases: 5. This CDR3 contains 15 residues. Germline V CDR1 and CDR2: KGHSH, LQKENI. CDR3 region: CASSLSGGFPYEQYF. The DNA for the CDR3 is TGTGCCAGCTCACTTAGCGGGGGGTTTCCCTACGAGCAGTACTTC.

V is TRBV5-1 and J is TRBJ2-7; 7 bases agree with TRBD2. Germline V gives CDR1 SGHRS, CDR2 YFSETQ. This CDR3 is built from 14 residues. Trimming cost V 7 bases and J 7 bases; bases outside gene matches: 14. CDR3: CASSVVGGFREQYF. The CDR3 DNA is TGCGCCAGCTCAGTAGTGGGAGGGTTCCGTGAGCAGTACTTC.

V and J are TRBV6-5 and TRBJ1-1; 10 bases match TRBD1. V lost 2 bases, J lost 5 bases, and 5 bases stayed unmatched. The CDR3 is 15 amino acids. Germline values: CDR1 MNHEY, CDR2 SVGAGI. The CDR3 sequence is CASSYRGQGRTEAFF. DNA of the CDR3: TGTGCCAGCAGTTACAGGGGACAGGGGAGGACTGAAGCTTTCTTT.